A single T cell receptor beta chain is shown here with its context. This clonotype has at least ten counts. Its antigen is unknown. Base quality data are lacking; no much larger clone is found one base away. TCR beta CDR3 regions were amplified from RNA transcripts. The first round of RT-PCR for the TCR CDR3 was performed with the HTBI primer set and the Qiagen OneStep RT-PCR kit. Libraries were constructed in a second round of multiplex PCR, after which size selection and purification were carried out. Libraries were sequenced paired-end with 100 bp reads on an Illumina HiSeq2000. The authors' analysis ran thus. SOAPnuke was used to process the raw data, with reads discarded if the reads contained adapters or uncalled bases, had a mean Phred below 15, or lacked an exact constant-primer or identifier match. COPE v1.2.5 was used to merge high-quality paired reads, and clonotypes were defined as unique nucleotide sequences. MiTCR v1.1 was used to align clonotypes to the IMGT TRBV, TRBD and TRBJ reference segments. The analysis was restricted to V-J combinations with a frequency above 0.0001, which together covered approximately 99% of the repertoires. The TCS score was defined as F50 (clonal expansion) divided by E x V (chaos), with BLOSUM62-based TCRdist calculated between CDR3 peptides within each V-J. Welch's t-statistics and random forest reduced around 550 V-J features to 10 to 15, which were used in a naive Bayes classifier (R e1071). TCRdb ran its own pipeline on the public reads, namely fastp trimming at Q25 and MiXCR clone calling, and kept in-frame beta chains. CDR3 protein duplicates are merged, each entry listing the most common genes and DNA. The authors' filters were not applied to this entry. This sample has roughly 380,000 distinct CDR3 sequences in its table, and around 14% of those were observed once. Clones ranked in the top ten supply about 11% of the sample.

V trim: 3 bases; J trim: 7 bases; unmatched bases: 10. Its CDR3 holds 14 amino acids, cysteine through phenylalanine. Only CDR3 DNA remains: 42 bases, in frame from the first base. The germline V gene encodes CDR1 SGHRS and CDR2 YFSETQ. The data stem from a study of T cells in Graves' hyperthyroidism and ophthalmopathy (dated by TCRdb to between 2017 and 2020). With regard to the full study: Peripheral blood samples were taken at the time of initial diagnosis, prior to any treatment. In addition, the study compared T-cell repertoires in thyroid tissue and in blood from over 5 Graves' hyperthyroidism patients. The paper reports TCR Vbeta CDR3 sequencing of 130 to 150 peripheral blood samples: around 45 ophthalmopathy, roughly 74 hyperthyroidism and approximately 17 progressor patients. To identify distinguishing TCR V-J signatures, a discovery cohort of 90 to 100 patients was used, comprising 40 to 45 with Graves' ophthalmopathy and around 60 with stable Graves' hyperthyroidism. Prospective prediction of ophthalmopathy was tested in an independent validation cohort of fewer than 20 hyperthyroidism patients and 17 patients who later progressed to ophthalmopathy. Following sampling, methimazole starting at 30 mg daily was given to hyperthyroidism patients, and high-dose intravenous methylprednisolone was given to ophthalmopathy patients. The 95 to 100 discovery patients were divided at random into training and test sets in a 7:3 ratio.

Overall study outcomes, separate from this receptor: Most expanded thyroid clonotypes (frequency above 0.001) were also detected in blood, suggesting blood repertoires may reflect thyroid immune responses. Sample size was not statistically predetermined, and investigators were not blinded to group allocation. A 13 V-J signature model separated ophthalmopathy from stable hyperthyroidism, with roughly 88% sensitivity and approximately 81% specificity in cross-validation and 80%/75% in testing. In validation, progression to ophthalmopathy was predicted by the model with approximately 67% sensitivity and 72% to 85% specificity, a median of around 6.5 months before onset.

A patient counted as having stable Graves' hyperthyroidism if no progression to ophthalmopathy occurred over 18 months of follow-up. The hyperthyroidism patients were between 18 and 65 years old and newly diagnosed, with a disease duration of less than 2 months. Any patient with an uncontrolled infection, another autoimmune disease, pregnancy or lactation was excluded. Clinical symptoms, serum thyroxine and TRAb, thyroid ultrasound, and orbital computed tomography formed the basis for the diagnoses. Ficoll-Paque density gradient centrifugation was used to isolate PBMCs from about 10 ml of fresh peripheral blood. Total RNA was extracted with Trizol reagent, and quality was checked on an Agilent 2100 Bioanalyzer.

The TCR was taken from a woman aged 55-69 years with Graves' hyperthyroidism. The material sequenced was blood. The V gene is TRBV5-1 and the J gene is TRBJ2-7; the central 7 bases match TRBD1. CDR3 sequence: CASSSFGTAQEQYF. In nucleotide form, the sequence is TGCGCCAGCAGCTCCTTCGGGACAGCCCAGGAGCAGTACTTC.